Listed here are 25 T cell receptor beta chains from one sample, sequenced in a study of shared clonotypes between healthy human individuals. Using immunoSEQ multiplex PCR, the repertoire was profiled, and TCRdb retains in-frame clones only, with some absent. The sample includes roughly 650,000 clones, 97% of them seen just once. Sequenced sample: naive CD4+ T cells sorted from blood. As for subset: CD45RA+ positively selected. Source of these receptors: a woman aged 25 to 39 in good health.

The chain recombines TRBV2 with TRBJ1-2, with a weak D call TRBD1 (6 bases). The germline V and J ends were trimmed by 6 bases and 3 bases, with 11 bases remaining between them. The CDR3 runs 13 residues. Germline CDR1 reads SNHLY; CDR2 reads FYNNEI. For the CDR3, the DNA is TGTGCCAGCAGGCCGGGGGCTGACTATGGCTACACCTTC. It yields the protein CASRPGADYGYTF.

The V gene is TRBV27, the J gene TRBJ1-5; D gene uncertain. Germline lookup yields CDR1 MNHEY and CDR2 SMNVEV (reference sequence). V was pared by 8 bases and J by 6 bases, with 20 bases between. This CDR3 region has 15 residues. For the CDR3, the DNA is TGTGCCAGCGCTAAATCTACACTGCCGAGTCAGCCCCAGCATTTT. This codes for CASAKSTLPSQPQHF.

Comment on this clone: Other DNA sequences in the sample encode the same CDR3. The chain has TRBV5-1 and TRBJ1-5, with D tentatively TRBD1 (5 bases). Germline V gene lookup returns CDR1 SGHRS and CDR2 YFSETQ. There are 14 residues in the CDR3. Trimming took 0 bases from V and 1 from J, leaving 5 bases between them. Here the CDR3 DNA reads TGCGCCAGCAGCTTGGGGGGGAGCAATCAGCCCCAGCATTTT. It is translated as CASSLGGSNQPQHF.

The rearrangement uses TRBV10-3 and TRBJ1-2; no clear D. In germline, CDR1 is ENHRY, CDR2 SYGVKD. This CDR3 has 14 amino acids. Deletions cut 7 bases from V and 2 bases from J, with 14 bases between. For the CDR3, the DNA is TGTGCCATCACAGGACGGGAACGGAACTATGGCTACACCTTC. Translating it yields CAITGRERNYGYTF.

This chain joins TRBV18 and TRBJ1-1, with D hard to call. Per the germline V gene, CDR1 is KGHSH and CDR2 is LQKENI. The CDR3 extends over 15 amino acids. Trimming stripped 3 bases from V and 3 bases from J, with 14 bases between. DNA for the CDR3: TGTGCCAGCTCACCGGTTTCGGACCGTGACACTGAAGCTTTCTTT. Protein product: CASSPVSDRDTEAFF.

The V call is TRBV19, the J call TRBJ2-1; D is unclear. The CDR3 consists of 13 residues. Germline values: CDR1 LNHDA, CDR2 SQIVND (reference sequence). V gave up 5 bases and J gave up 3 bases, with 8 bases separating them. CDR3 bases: TGTGCCAGTAGTCCAAATCACTACAATGAGCAGTTCTTC. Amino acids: CASSPNHYNEQFF.

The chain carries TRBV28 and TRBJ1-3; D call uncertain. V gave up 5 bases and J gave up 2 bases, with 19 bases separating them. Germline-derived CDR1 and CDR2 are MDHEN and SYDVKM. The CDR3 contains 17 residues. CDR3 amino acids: CASSPPGPGRAGNTIYF. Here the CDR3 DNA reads TGTGCCAGCAGTCCACCAGGACCCGGGAGGGCTGGAAACACCATATATTTT.

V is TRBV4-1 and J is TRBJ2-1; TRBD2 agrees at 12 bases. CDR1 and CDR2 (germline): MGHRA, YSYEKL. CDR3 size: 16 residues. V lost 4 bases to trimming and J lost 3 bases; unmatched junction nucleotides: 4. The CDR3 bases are TGCGCCAGCAGCCCCTCACTAGCGGGAGGCTACAATGAGCAGTTCTTC. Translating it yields CASSPSLAGGYNEQFF.

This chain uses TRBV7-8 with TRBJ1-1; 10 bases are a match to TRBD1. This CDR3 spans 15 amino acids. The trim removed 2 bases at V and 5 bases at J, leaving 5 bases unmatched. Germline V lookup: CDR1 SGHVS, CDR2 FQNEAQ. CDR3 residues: CASSLRDRGLTEAFF. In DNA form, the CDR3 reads TGTGCCAGCAGCTTACGAGACAGGGGGCTTACTGAAGCTTTCTTT.

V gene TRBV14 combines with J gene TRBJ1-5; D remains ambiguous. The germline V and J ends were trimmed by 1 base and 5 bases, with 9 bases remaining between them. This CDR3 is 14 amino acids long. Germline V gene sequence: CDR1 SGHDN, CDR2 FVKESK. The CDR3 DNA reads TGTGCCAGCAGCCAAGTTGAGAAGGATCAGCCCCAGCATTTT. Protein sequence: CASSQVEKDQPQHF.

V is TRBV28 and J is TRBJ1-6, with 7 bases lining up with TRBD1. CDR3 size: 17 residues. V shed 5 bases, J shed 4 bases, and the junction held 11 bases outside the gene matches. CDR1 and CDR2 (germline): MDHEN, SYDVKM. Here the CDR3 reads CASSPNPTGMYNSPLHF. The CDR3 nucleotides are TGTGCCAGCAGTCCTAACCCGACAGGGATGTATAATTCACCCCTCCACTTT.

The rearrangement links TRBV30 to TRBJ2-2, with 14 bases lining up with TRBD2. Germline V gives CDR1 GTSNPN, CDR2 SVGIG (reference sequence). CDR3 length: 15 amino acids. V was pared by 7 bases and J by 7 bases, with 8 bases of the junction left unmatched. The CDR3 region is CAFGLAGGAGGELFF. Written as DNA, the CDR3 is TGTGCCTTTGGACTAGCGGGAGGCGCCGGCGGGGAGCTGTTTTTT.

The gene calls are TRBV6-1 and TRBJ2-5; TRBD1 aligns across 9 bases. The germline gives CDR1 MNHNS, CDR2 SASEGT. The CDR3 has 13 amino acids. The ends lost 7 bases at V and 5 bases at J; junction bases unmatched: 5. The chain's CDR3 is CASNHRGLETQYF. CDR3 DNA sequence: TGTGCCAGCAACCACAGGGGGCTTGAGACCCAGTACTTC.

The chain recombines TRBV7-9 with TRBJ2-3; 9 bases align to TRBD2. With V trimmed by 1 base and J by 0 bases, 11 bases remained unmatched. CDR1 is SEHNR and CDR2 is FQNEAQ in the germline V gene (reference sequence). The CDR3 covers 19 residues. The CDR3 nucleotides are TGTGCCAGCAGCTTAGTAGCAGGCCTAGCGGGACTAAGCACAGATACGCAGTATTTT. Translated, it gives CASSLVAGLAGLSTDTQYF.

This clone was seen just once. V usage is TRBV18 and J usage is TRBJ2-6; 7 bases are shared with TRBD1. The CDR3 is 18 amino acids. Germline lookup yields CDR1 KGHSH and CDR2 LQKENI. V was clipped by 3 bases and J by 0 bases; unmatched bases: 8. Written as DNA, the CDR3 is TGTGCCAGCTCACCTCTGGGACAGACCTACTCTGGGGCCAACGTCCTGACTTTC. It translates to CASSPLGQTYSGANVLTF.

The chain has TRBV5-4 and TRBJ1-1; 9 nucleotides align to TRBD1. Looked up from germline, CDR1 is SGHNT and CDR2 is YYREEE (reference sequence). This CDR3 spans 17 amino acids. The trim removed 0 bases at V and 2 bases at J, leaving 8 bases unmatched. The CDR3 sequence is CASSLVVPGQGNTEAFF. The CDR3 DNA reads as TGTGCCAGCAGCTTGGTTGTCCCGGGACAGGGCAACACTGAAGCTTTCTTT.

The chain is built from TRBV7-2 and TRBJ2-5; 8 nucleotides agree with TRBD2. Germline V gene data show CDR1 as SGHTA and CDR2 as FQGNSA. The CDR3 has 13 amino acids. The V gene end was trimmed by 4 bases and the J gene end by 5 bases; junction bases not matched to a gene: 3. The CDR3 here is CASSSPSGETQYF. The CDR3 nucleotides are TGTGCCAGCAGCTCCCCTAGCGGGGAGACCCAGTACTTC.

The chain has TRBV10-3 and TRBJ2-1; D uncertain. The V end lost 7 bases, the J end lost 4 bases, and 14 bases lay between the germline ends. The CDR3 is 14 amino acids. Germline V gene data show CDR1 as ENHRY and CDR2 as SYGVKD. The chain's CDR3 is CAINSRSPYNEQFF. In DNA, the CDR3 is TGTGCCATCAACAGTAGGTCCCCTTACAATGAGCAGTTCTTC.

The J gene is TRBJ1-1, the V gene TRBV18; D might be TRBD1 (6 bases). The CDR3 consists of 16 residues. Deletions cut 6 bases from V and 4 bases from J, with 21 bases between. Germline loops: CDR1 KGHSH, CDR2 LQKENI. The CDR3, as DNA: TGTGCCAGCTCGCCAACAGAGGCTACAGGGAGCACTGAAGCTTTCTTT. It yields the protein CASSPTEATGSTEAFF.

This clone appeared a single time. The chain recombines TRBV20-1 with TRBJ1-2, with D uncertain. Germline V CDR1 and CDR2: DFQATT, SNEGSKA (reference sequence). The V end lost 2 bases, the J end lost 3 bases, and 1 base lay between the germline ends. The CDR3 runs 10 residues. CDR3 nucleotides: TGCAGTGCTAGATACTATGGCTACACCTTC. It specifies CSARYYGYTF.

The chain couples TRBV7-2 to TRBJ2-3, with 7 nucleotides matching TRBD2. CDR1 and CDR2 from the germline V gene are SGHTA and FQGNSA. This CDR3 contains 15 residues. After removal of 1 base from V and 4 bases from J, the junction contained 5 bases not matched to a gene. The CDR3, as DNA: TGTGCCAGCAGCTTAGGCGCGGGAGCCTCAGATACGCAGTATTTT. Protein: CASSLGAGASDTQYF.

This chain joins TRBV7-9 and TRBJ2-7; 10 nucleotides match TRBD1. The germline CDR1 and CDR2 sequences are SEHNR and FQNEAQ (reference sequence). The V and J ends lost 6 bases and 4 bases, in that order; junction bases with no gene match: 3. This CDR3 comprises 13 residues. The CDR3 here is CASSSDRGYEQYF. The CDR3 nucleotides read TGTGCCAGCAGTTCGGACAGGGGGTACGAGCAGTACTTC.

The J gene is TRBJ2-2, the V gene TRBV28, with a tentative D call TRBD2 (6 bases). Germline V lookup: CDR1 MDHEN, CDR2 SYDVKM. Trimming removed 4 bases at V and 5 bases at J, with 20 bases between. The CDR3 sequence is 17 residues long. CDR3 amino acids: CASSWGEALRRTGELFF. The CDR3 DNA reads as TGTGCCAGCAGTTGGGGGGAGGCCCTCAGGAGGACCGGGGAGCTGTTTTTT.

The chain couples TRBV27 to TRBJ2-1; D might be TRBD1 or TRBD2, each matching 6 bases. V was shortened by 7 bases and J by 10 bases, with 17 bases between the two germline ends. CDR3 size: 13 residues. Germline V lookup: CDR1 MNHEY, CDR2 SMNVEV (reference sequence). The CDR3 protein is CASTYGGGLEQFF. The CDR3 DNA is TGTGCCAGCACCTATGGAGGGGGACTGGAGCAGTTCTTC.

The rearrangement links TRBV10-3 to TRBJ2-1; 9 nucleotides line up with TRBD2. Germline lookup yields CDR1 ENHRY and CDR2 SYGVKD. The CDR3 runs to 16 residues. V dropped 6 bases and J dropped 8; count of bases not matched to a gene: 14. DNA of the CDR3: TGTGCCATCAGGGCCGAGGGTGGCGGGAGGGCCCATGAGCAGTTCTTC. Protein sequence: CAIRAEGGGRAHEQFF.